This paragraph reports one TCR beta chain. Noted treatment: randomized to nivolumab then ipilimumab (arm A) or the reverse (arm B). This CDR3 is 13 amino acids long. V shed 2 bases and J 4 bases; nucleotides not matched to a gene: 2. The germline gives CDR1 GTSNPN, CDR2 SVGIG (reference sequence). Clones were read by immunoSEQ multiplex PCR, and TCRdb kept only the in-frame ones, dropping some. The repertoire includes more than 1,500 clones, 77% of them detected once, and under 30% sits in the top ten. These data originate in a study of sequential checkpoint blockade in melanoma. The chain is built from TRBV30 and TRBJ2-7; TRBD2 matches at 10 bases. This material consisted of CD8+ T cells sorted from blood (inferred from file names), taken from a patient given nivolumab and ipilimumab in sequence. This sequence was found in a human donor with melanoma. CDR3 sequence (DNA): TGTGCCTGGAGTAGCGGGAGGGGGTACGAGCAGTACTTC. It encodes CAWSSGRGYEQYF.